The sequence of this TCR beta chain was determined in a study of blood T cells in healthy people across ages (dated by TCRdb to 2013 to 2016). Concerning the study at large: Template switching captured roughly one uniquely barcoded TCR beta cDNA molecule per two T cells in model experiments. The study measured age-related changes in TCR beta repertoire diversity using deep sequencing normalized with unique cDNA molecular identifiers. Donors were grouped into four age groups: young (average 16 years), middle-aged (roughly 37), aged (62) and long-lived (about 89). To avoid experimental bias, donors of different ages were distributed randomly across sequencing lanes. Two additional independent replicas of 1 million unique cDNA reads from the same blood draw were analyzed for two donors (one aged 18 to 29 and one aged 80 or older).

Concerning this clonotype: It has no known antigen specificity. No much larger clonotype is one base removed from it; base qualities were not supplied.

From the cysteine up to the phenylalanine, the CDR3 has a length of 14 residues. Only the CDR3 DNA is retained, 42 bases long and in frame from the first base. Reading the germline V gene gives CDR1 SQVTM and CDR2 ANQGSEA. The germline V and J ends show losses of 3 bases and 6 bases respectively, and no gene match explains 3 bases of the junction. The donors were roughly 40 Caucasian individuals from Russia, aged about 6 to 100 years, who were systemically healthy. About 10 milliliters of peripheral blood were drawn from each donor into EDTA-treated Vacutainer tubes. PBMCs were isolated by Ficoll-Paque density-gradient centrifugation, with at least 6.5 million obtained per sample. Total RNA was extracted from PBMCs with Trizol reagent, with at least 5 micrograms obtained per sample. For every donor, an aliquot of PBMCs went through flow cytometry to measure the percentages of naive CD45RAhigh/CD27high T cells.

The method was 5' RACE. The sequencer listed for this sample is Illumina HiSeq 2500. A second PCR of about 6 to 11 cycles was performed with a sample-barcoded 5' primer and a J-beta primer mix. A unique molecular identifier was introduced onto each TCR beta cDNA molecule by a template-switch 5' adaptor carrying 12 random nucleotides. Each sample yielded at least 3 million CDR3-containing paired-end reads. All of the RNA was converted into first-strand cDNA using the Mint cDNA synthesis kit, with a TRBC-specific oligonucleotide serving as the primer. Following uracil-DNA glycosylase treatment, all cDNA underwent a first 18-cycle PCR with the universal primers M1SS and BC2_uni_R. As for how the authors treated the data: For normalization, 1 million high-quality reads were randomly selected from each sample, with every read carrying a distinct molecular identifier. Instead of being binned into consensus sequences, reads with shared molecular identifiers were discarded. MiTCR, set to a Q25 quality threshold and the strictest error-elimination algorithm, was used for CDR3 identification, clonotype clustering and error correction. A nonparametric unseen species model using Euler transformation provided a lower-bound estimate of total TCR beta diversity. TCRdb reprocessed the public reads (quality trimming at Q25 with fastp, clone calling with MiXCR) and kept in-frame beta chains. Records with the same CDR3 protein are collapsed into one entry carrying the most frequent genes and DNA. The V and J calls here are based on TCRdb, not the publication. For this sample there are approximately 1,000,000 distinct CDR3 sequences; roughly 45% appear just once. The ten largest account for approximately 17% of the sample.

Points the paper makes about the study in general: As age increased, observed TCR beta diversity per million T cells dropped in a roughly linear way, and a significant reduction was already evident by age 40. Observed TCR beta diversity correlated strongly with the percentage of naive T cells measured by flow cytometry. Compared with the aged group, more naive CD4+ T cells, fewer expanded clones and increased TCR diversity were shown by the long-lived group, suggesting age selection. Estimates of total diversity based on one million sequenced T cells were regarded as lower bounds and as underestimates. Bulk unsorted PBMC profiling prevented conclusive comparison of naive and antigen-experienced compartments. Because the CMV infection status of the donors was unknown, age-related changes in expanded clonotypes may potentially have been confounded.

Source material: blood. This sequence originates from an older woman in good health. This sequence uses TRBV29-1 and TRBJ2-1; a stretch of 12 junction bases matches TRBD2. CDR3 loop: CSVDGLAGSNEQFF. The DNA sequence follows: TGCAGCGTTGATGGACTAGCGGGAAGCAATGAGCAGTTCTTC.